This T cell receptor (beta chain) is drawn from a study of T cell responses to AZD1222 COVID-19 vaccine. Overall study results and limits: Donors were mostly white British, more females; clonal diversity possibly underestimated.

With regard to this clone: Its antigen is as yet unknown.

Germline V gene data show CDR1 as LGHDT and CDR2 as YNNKEL (reference sequence). With 1 base clipped from V and 1 base from J, the junction kept 2 bases outside the gene matches. The CDR3 contains 15 residues. Generated by immunoSEQ multiplex PCR, the TCRdb table keeps only in-frame clones and is missing some. Of 70,000 to 95,000 clones in the sample, less than 90% are singletons; the top ten hold roughly 4.9%. This specimen consisted of peripheral blood, obtained 28 days after the second AZD1222 dose. V is TRBV3-1 (or the pseudogene TRBV3-2) and J is TRBJ1-1, with 8 bases matching TRBD1. The origin of this receptor is an adult who received the AZD1222 COVID-19 vaccine. In nucleotides, the CDR3 is TGTGCCAGCAGCCAAGTTACAGGGGGGAACACTGAAGCTTTCTTT. This encodes CASSQVTGGNTEAFF.